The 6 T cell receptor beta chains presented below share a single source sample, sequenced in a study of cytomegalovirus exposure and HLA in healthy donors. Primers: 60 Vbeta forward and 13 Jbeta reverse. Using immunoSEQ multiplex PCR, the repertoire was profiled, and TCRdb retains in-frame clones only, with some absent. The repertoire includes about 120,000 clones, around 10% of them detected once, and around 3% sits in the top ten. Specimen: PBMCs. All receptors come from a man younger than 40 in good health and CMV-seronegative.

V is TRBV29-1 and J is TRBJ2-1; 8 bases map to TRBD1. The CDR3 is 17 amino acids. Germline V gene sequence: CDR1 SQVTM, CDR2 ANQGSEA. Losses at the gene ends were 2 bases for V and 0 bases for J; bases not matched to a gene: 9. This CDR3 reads CSVEPDRGAISYNEQFF. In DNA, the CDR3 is TGCAGCGTTGAACCCGACAGGGGCGCAATCTCCTACAATGAGCAGTTCTTC.

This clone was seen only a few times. This CDR3 is CASSQDFGGSGNQPQHF. The CDR3 region has the DNA TGCGCCAGCAGCCAAGATTTTGGCGGTTCGGGCAATCAGCCCCAGCATTTT. The V call is TRBV4-1, the J call TRBJ1-5, with D unclear. Trimming stripped 0 bases from V and 2 bases from J, with 14 bases between. Looked up from germline, CDR1 is MGHRA and CDR2 is YSYEKL. The CDR3 sequence is 17 residues long.

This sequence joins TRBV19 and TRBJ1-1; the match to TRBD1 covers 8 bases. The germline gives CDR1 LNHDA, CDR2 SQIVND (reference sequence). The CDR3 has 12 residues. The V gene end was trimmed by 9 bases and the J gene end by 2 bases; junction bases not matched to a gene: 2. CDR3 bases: TGTGCCAGAGACAGGGGCAACACTGAAGCTTTCTTT. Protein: CARDRGNTEAFF.

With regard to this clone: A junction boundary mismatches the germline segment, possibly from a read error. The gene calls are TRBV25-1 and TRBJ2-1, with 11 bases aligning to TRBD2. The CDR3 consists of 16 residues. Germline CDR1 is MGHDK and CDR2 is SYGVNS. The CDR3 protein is CGSRQTLAGGHIEQFF. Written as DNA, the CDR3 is TGTGGCAGCAGGCAGACTCTAGCGGGGGGCCATATTGAGCAGTTCTTC.

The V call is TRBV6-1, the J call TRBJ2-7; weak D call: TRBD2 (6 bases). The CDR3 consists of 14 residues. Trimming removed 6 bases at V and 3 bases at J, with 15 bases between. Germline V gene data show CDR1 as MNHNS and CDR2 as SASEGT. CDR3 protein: CASRGGGRIYEQYF. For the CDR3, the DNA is TGTGCCAGCAGGGGGGGTGGCAGGATCTACGAGCAGTACTTC.

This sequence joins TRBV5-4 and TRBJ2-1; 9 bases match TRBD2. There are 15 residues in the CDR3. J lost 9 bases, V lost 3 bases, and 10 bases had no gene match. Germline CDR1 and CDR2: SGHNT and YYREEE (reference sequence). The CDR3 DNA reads TGTGCCAGCAGCTCCCGTGGGACTAGCATTACTGAGCAGTTCTTC. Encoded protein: CASSSRGTSITEQFF. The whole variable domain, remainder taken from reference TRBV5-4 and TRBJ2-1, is ETGVTQSPTHLIKTRGQQVTLRCSSQSGHNTVSWYQQALGQGPQFIFQYYREEENGRGNFPPRFSGLQFPNYSSELNVNALELDDSALYLCASSSRGTSITEQFFGPGTRLTVL.